This T cell receptor (beta chain) was recovered during a study of blood T cell repertoires in COVID-19. Turning to the study itself: Samples of COVID-19 (acute and convalescent) were obtained from the United States, Italy and Spain. T cells, B-cell-depleted T cells, or PBMCs provided the cDNA or gDNA that served as material.

From germline, CDR1 is MNHNS and CDR2 SASEGT. After removal of 2 bases from V and 4 bases from J, the junction contained 3 bases not matched to a gene. CDR3 length: 15 residues. Libraries were prepared by immunoSEQ multiplex PCR; TCRdb keeps only in-frame clonotypes and omits some of them. The table includes approximately 220,000 clones, 80% detected once. Grouping used clinical history reported by participants in a survey and questionnaire. The V call is TRBV6-1, the J call TRBJ2-1, with 9 bases fitting TRBD2. Sequencing used PBMCs or T cells enriched from blood (not recorded which). The receptor was derived from a middle-aged woman with acute COVID-19. CDR3: CASSERLAVYNEQFF. In DNA, the CDR3 is TGTGCCAGCAGTGAACGACTAGCGGTATACAATGAGCAGTTCTTC.